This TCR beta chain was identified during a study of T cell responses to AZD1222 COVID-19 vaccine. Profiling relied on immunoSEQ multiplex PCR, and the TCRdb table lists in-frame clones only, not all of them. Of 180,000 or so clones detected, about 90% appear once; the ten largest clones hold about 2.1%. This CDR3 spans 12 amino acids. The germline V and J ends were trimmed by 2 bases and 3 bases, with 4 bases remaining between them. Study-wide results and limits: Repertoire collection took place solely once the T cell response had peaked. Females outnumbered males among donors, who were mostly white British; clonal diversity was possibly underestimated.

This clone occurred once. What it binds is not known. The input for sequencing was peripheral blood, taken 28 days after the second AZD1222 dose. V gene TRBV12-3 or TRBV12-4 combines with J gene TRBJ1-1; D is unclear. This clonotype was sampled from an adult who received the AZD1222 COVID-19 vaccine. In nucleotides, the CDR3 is TGTGCCAGCAGTTTAACGGACACTGAAGCTTTCTTT. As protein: CASSLTDTEAFF.